The source of this T cell receptor beta chain is a study of blood T cell repertoires in COVID-19. Germline V CDR1 and CDR2: MRHNA, SNTAGT. The V end was cut by 5 bases, the J end by 0 bases, with 6 bases between. This CDR3 region has 13 residues. This table comes from immunoSEQ multiplex PCR, and its TCRdb copy is limited to in-frame clones, with some not included. Of 110,000 to 150,000 clones in the sample, approximately 80% were seen once. Sequencing was carried out using PBMCs or T cells enriched from blood (not recorded which). This clonotype was sampled from a woman aged 18-30 years who had been exposed to COVID-19. The chain uses TRBV6-4 and TRBJ2-3; tentative D call: TRBD2 (6 bases). The CDR3 nucleotides are TGTGCCAGCAGTAGCGGGAGCACAGATACGCAGTATTTT. The encoded protein is CASSSGSTDTQYF.